One and the same sample provided the 16 T cell receptor beta chains below, sequenced in a study of read filtering for tumor transcriptome and immune sequencing. This library used roughly 430 ng RNA and molecular barcoded adaptors spanning alpha/delta and beta/gamma chains. TCRdb independently ran MiXCR on the reads; one entry per CDR3 protein. Here the sample spans around 20,000 distinct CDR3 sequences, approximately 24% being singletons. Material for sequencing was a population of CD138-negative cells sorted from bone marrow. The source of these receptors is a donor at least 40 years old with multiple myeloma.

Regarding this clonotype: This could be a read error, since a much larger clone is one nucleotide away. The J gene is TRBJ2-2, the V gene TRBV28, with D maybe TRBD2 (5 bases). Germline V gives CDR1 MDHEN, CDR2 SYDVKM. This CDR3 region has 12 residues. CDR3 sequence: CASTRSTGVLFF. The CDR3 DNA sequence: TGTGCCAGCACGCGGAGCACCGGGGTGCTGTTTTTT.

This clonotype was seen ten or more times. The chain joins TRBV21-1 to TRBJ2-1; TRBD1 is the table's D call, not checked against the DNA. TRBV21-1 is a pseudogene locus. The CDR3 covers 14 residues. CDR3: CASSIGPGRNWGFF. In DNA form, the CDR3 reads TGTGCCAGCAGCATAGGACCGGGCCGCAACTGGGGTTTCTTC.

Worth noting for this clonotype: A much larger clone differs from this one at a single base, so this may be a read error. The rearrangement joins TRBV7-6 to TRBJ2-2; 8 bases are shared with TRBD2. The junction had 10 bases not matched to a gene; V was cut back by 5 bases and J by 2 bases. Germline V gene sequence: CDR1 SGHVS, CDR2 FNYEAQ. The CDR3 spans 17 residues. CDR3 sequence: CASSPGPGGANTGELFF. In DNA, the CDR3 is TGTGCCAGCAGCCCAGGACCGGGAGGGGCAAACACCGGGGAGCTGTTTTTT. Based on the CDR3 plus reference TRBV7-6 and TRBJ2-2, the full variable domain is GAGVSQSPRYKVTKRGQDVALRCDPISGHVSLYWYRQALGQGPEFLTYFNYEAQQDKSGLPNDRFSAERPEGSISTLTIQRTEQRDSAMYRCASSPGPGGANTGELFFGEGSRLTVL.

This clonotype was seen many times. The gene calls are TRBV6-6 and TRBJ2-3, with a weak D call TRBD2 (6 bases). The germline V gene encodes CDR1 MNHNY and CDR2 SVGAGI (reference sequence). CDR3 length: 14 residues. The V gene lost 6 bases and the J gene lost 0 bases, with 10 bases spanning the gap. The chain's CDR3 is CASRTGESTDTQYF. In nucleotides, the CDR3 is TGTGCCAGCAGAACGGGAGAGAGCACAGATACGCAGTATTTT.

Details on this clonotype: This may arise from a read error, as a much more abundant clone is one base away. The chain recombines TRBV29-1 with TRBJ2-7, with D unresolved. With 7 bases removed from V and 0 bases from J, the gap between germline ends came to 13 bases. The CDR3 contains 13 residues. Looked up from germline, CDR1 is SQVTM and CDR2 is ANQGSEA. The CDR3 protein is CSAFLQASYEQYF. CDR3 DNA: TGCAGCGCGTTCCTCCAGGCCTCCTACGAGCAGTACTTC.

In the case of this clonotype: This may stem from a read error, because a much larger clone lies one nucleotide away. The rearrangement joins TRBV5-1 to TRBJ1-1; D is possibly TRBD1 (6 bases). Trimming removed 4 bases from V and 1 base from J, with 17 bases in between. The CDR3 sequence is 16 residues long. The germline V gene has CDR1 SGHRS and CDR2 YFSETQ. The CDR3 loop is CASSPTSGATNTEAFF. CDR3 DNA sequence: TGCGCCAGCAGCCCGACCTCAGGGGCCACGAACACTGAAGCTTTCTTT.

This clonotype was observed many times. This sequence joins TRBV5-1 and TRBJ2-5; 7 bases align to TRBD2. Per germline, CDR1 SGHRS and CDR2 YFSETQ. The CDR3 has 14 residues. The V segment lost 4 bases and the J segment 7 bases; nucleotides outside the gene matches: 10. The CDR3 coding sequence is TGCGCCAGCAGCCGAGTCACAAGGGAGGGGACCCAGTACTTC. This codes for CASSRVTREGTQYF.

This clonotype has just a few counts. A much larger clone lies a single base off, so this may be a read error. This rearrangement joins TRBV19 to TRBJ1-3, with no clear D. CDR1 is LNHDA, CDR2 SQIVND, per germline (reference sequence). There are 15 residues in the CDR3. The CDR3 DNA reads TGTGCCAGTAGTAAGACGGCCATCTCTGAAAACACCATATATTTT. Its protein is CASSKTAISENTIYF. Variable domain in full (rest from reference TRBV19 and TRBJ1-3): DGGITQSPKYLFRKEGQNVTLSCEQNLNHDAMYWYRQDPGQGLRLIYYSQIVNDFQKGDIAEGYSVSREKKESFPLTVTSAQKNPTAFYLCASSKTAISENTIYFGEGSWLTVV.

This clonotype came up many times. This chain connects TRBV6-5 to TRBJ2-3; D tentatively fits TRBD1 or TRBD2 (5 bases each). The CDR3 length is 14 residues. V was pared by 6 bases and J by 0 bases, with 10 bases between. CDR1 is MNHEY, CDR2 SVGAGI, per germline. CDR3 DNA: TGTGCCAGCAGCATCGGGGCTAGCACAGATACGCAGTATTTT. Translated, it gives CASSIGASTDTQYF.

This clonotype was observed a single time. A much larger clone differs by one base, so this may be a read error. The chain links TRBV19 to TRBJ2-1; possibly TRBD2 for D (5 bases). This CDR3 contains 14 residues. Germline loops: CDR1 LNHDA, CDR2 SQIVND (reference sequence). The CDR3 DNA is TGTGCCGGTAGTATAGTAAAGCGGTACAATGAGCAGTTCTTC. Translating gives CAGSIVKRYNEQFF.

Relative to its sample, this clonotype is medium-sized (0.01 to 0.1%). V and J are TRBV28 and TRBJ1-5; tentatively, D is TRBD1 (6 bases). Germline V gives CDR1 MDHEN, CDR2 SYDVKM. The CDR3 is 15 amino acids. The ends were cut back, 1 base at V and 5 bases at J, with 12 bases in the middle. In DNA, the CDR3 is TGTGCCAGCAGTTTATCAGCGGGGGCGTATCAGCCCCAGCATTTT. Translation: CASSLSAGAYQPQHF. The whole variable domain, filled in from reference TRBV28 and TRBJ1-5, reads DVKVTQSSRYLVKRTGEKVFLECVQDMDHENMFWYRQDPGLGLRLIYFSYDVKMKEKGDIPEGYSVSREKKERFSLILESASTNQTSMYLCASSLSAGAYQPQHFGDGTRLSIL.

In this sample, this clonotype turned up many times. For the CDR3, the DNA is TGCAGCGTGAGGACAGGGAGAAATGAAAAACTGTTTTTT. Translating it yields CSVRTGRNEKLFF. V gene TRBV29-1 combines with J gene TRBJ1-4, with TRBD1 identical over 8 bases. The CDR3 runs to 13 residues. Germline values: CDR1 SQVTM, CDR2 ANQGSEA. V shed 6 bases and J 5 bases; nucleotides not matched to a gene: 5.

The chain links TRBV7-9 to TRBJ2-5, with D perhaps TRBD2 (5 bases). The CDR3 contains 13 residues. Trimming took 2 bases from V and 5 from J, leaving 9 bases between them. Germline assignment: CDR1 SEHNR and CDR2 FQNEAQ (reference sequence). The CDR3 nucleotides are TGTGCCAGCAGCTTAACCGGGGAGGAGACCCAGTACTTC. Its translation: CASSLTGEETQYF.

This clonotype was picked up many times. The chain couples TRBV5-6 to TRBJ2-6; D is unresolved. Germline V gives CDR1 SGHDT, CDR2 YYEEEE. The CDR3 runs 14 residues. Trimming pared 0 bases from V and 2 bases from J, leaving 3 bases between. Here the CDR3 DNA reads TGTGCCAGCAGCTTGGGGGCTGGGGCCAACGTCCTGACTTTC. This codes for CASSLGAGANVLTF.

The count of this clonotype is one. V is TRBV9 and J is TRBJ2-1; possibly TRBD2 for D (7 bases). The CDR3 runs 15 residues. Germline V gene sequence: CDR1 SGDLS, CDR2 YYNGEE. V was cut by 9 bases and J by 8 bases, with 24 bases left in between. The CDR3 bases are TGTGCCACCACCCGGTTGGGGAGGGGGTACGATGAGCAGTTCTTC. Protein product: CATTRLGRGYDEQFF.

Worth noting for this clonotype: This sequence may be a read error, since a much larger clone differs from it by one base. The CDR3 DNA follows: TGTGCCAGCAGAAGCTACTACGAGCAGCACTTC. Protein: CASRSYYEQHF. V gene TRBV6-4 combines with J gene TRBJ2-7; D uncertain. Per the germline V gene, CDR1 is MRHNA and CDR2 is SNTAGT. CDR3 length: 11 residues.